This TCR beta chain was identified during a study of cytomegalovirus exposure and HLA in healthy donors. The PCR made use of 60 Vbeta and 13 Jbeta primers. In the original analysis: Counted up in a later analysis, unique TCR beta chains came to some 80 million, with around 11 million shared. The assay was immunoSEQ multiplex PCR, and TCRdb's table has in-frame clones only and misses some. Clonal size and the V and J genes are those of that table, whereas D and trimming came from the DNA. In total, the table holds around 70,000 clones. V was clipped by 1 base and J by 5 bases, with 14 bases between them. This CDR3 has 15 residues. The germline gives CDR1 LGHNA, CDR2 YSLEER.

The sequence was collected from a female donor in good health and CMV-seropositive. J is TRBJ1-1 and V is TRBV4-3, with D possibly TRBD1 on 6 matching bases. Sample: PBMCs. This CDR3 reads CASSQGRGQRTEAFF. The CDR3 DNA is TGCGCCAGCAGCCAAGGGCGGGGGCAAAGGACTGAAGCTTTCTTT.